This T cell receptor (beta chain) was captured in a study of vaccination and CD4 T cells after COVID-19 (dated 2022 in TCRdb). Concerning the study at large: Every convalescent patient had a positive nasal swab PCR test for SARS-CoV-2, with mild disease in nine or ten patients and severe disease in one. Post-vaccine blood samples were taken a median of 72 days after the second vaccine dose, with a range of roughly 14 to 241 days. Control cultures used a CEFX viral epitope pool as positive control, an HIV-1 Nef peptide pool as negative control, or no peptide. Post-COVID blood samples from convalescent patients were collected a median of roughly 100 days after diagnosis, with a range of 35 to 161 days. Each participant got two doses of either the Pfizer-BioNTech BNT162b2 vaccine (n=8) or the Moderna mRNA-1273 vaccine (n=2). The spike-specific CD4+ TCR repertoire was compared before and after mRNA vaccination in over nine COVID-19 convalescent patients and a handful of infection-naive healthy vaccine recipients. Six males and four females were included in the convalescent cohort, with two Hispanic individuals, seven Caucasians, two Asians and one multiracial person represented. Culture stimuli were overlapping spike peptide pools from SARS-CoV-2 and from the common cold coronaviruses HCoV-NL63, HCoV-OC43 and HCoV-229E.

Library prep was done by PCR. DNA from cultured CD4+ T cells underwent TCR sequencing with the Oncomine TCR Beta short-read assay at the Johns Hopkins FTIC core. Genomic DNA was extracted from the cultured CD4+ T cells with the QIAamp micro DNA kit. Oncomine TCR Beta libraries made from cultured CD4+ T cells were pooled using unique dual indexes and sequenced on an Illumina iSeq 100. Per the source publication's procedure: Non-productive sequences were removed, and CDR3s not starting with C, not ending with F or W, or shorter than 7 amino acids were discarded. The MANAFEST web application identified antigen-specific clonotypes by comparing peptide-stimulated wells against reference wells and other culture wells. An FDR below 0.05, an odds ratio above 5, and a productive frequency above 0.1% in at least two of three replicate wells were required for clones to be considered positive. A clonotype counted as cross-reactive if it showed significant expansion both in the SARS-CoV-2 spike wells and in at least one common cold coronavirus spike condition. Using R version 3.6.1, CDR3 homology was evaluated through Levenshtein distances (stringdist) along with unrooted phylogenetic trees (ape). Through fastp at Q25 and MiXCR, TCRdb rebuilt clones from the public reads, retaining in-frame beta chains. Each CDR3 protein appears once, grouped with its most common genes and DNA. In this record, the V and J calls reflect TCRdb's handling and not the investigators' own analysis. A total of roughly 16,000 distinct CDR3 sequences appear in this sample, over 45% of them only once. The biggest ten clones account for roughly 10% of the sample.

The junction carries 13 bases between V and J, which are trimmed by 3 bases and 2 bases respectively. The germline V gene gives CDR1 as KGHSH and CDR2 as LQKENI. Measured from the cysteine to the phenylalanine, the CDR3 is 15 residues long. Solely the CDR3 DNA is kept, with 45 bases framed from the first base. In the case of this clonotype: Which antigen it targets is not known. No much larger clone exists at a distance of one base, and base qualities are not known.

Broader findings and caveats from the paper: Although the median number of SARS-CoV-2-reactive clonotypes went up from 21 after infection to 38 after vaccination, the increase was not significant. The study included relatively few convalescent patients and did not analyze early timepoints after natural infection. Of the vaccine-specific clones in convalescent patients, 304 of 307, or nearly all, reacted only to SARS-CoV-2 spike and did not cross-react with common cold coronaviruses. Among convalescent patients, a median 86.3% of the SARS-CoV-2-reactive clones seen after vaccination appeared only after vaccination, which suggests priming specific to the vaccine.

Interpreted using the paper, the treatment or condition label stands for: roughly 11-day PBMC culture with coronavirus spike peptide pools or control peptides (ViraFEST assay). The ViraFEST assay, used in the study, expanded antigen-specific T cells with peptide pools and then identified the expanded clonotypes through TCR sequencing. The positive SARS-CoV-2 PCR tests of the convalescent patients were dated from March to December 2020, before the Alpha, Beta and Delta variants emerged in the United States. Each well held under 2.5 million PBMCs cultured in IMDM containing roughly 5.5% human AB serum and approximately 9.4 IU/ml IL-2, with about 10 ug/ml peptide pools added. Half of the culture medium was replaced with fresh IL-2-containing medium on days 3 and 7. After approximately eleven days of culture, CD4+ T cells were isolated by negative selection with the EasySep CD4+ T cell isolation kit. PBMCs were separated from whole blood using Ficoll-Paque Plus gradient centrifugation and then either used fresh or cryopreserved at -140C. Each culture condition was generally run in triplicate wells.

The chain links TRBV18 with TRBJ1-1; there is no confident call for the D gene. The sequence was obtained from a human donor who had recovered from COVID-19. Input material: CD4+ T cells from blood, cultured in vitro. The CDR3 region reads CASSPPLALNTEAFF. In nucleotides, the sequence is TGTGCCAGCTCACCCCCCTTGGCCTTAAACACTGAAGCTTTCTTT.